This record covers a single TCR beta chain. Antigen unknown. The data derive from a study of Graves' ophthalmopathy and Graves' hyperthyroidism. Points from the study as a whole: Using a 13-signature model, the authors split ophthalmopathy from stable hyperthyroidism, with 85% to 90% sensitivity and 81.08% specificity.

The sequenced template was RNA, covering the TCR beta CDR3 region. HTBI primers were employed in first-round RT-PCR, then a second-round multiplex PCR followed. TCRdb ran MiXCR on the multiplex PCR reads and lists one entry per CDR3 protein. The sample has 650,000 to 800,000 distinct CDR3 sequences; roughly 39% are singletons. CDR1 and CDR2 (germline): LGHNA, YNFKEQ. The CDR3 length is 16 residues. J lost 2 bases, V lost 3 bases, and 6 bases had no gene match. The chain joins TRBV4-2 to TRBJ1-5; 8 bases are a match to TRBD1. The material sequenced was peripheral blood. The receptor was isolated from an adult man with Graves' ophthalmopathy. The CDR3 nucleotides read TGTGCCAGCAGCCACCAGACAGGGGCGGGCAATCAGCCCCAGCATTTT. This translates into CASSHQTGAGNQPQHF.